Following are 10 T cell receptor beta chains from one sample sequenced in a study of control samples from healthy donors and cancer patients. TCRdb's copy holds only in-frame clones and misses some; the assay was immunoSEQ multiplex PCR. Of 100,000 to 150,000 clones in the sample, around 93% were seen once. Sequenced input: blood. These receptors were collected from a man aged 18 to 30 in good health.

V usage is TRBV7-6 and J usage is TRBJ1-1; TRBD1 aligns across 8 bases. Germline V gene data show CDR1 as SGHVS and CDR2 as FNYEAQ. The J segment lost 8 bases and the V segment lost 6 bases, leaving 11 bases of the junction unmatched. The CDR3 totals 14 residues. The CDR3 DNA follows: TGTGCCAGCAGTTTACTACGCCGGGACAGGGAAGCTTTCTTT. Residues: CASSLLRRDREAFF.

The chain uses TRBV12-3 or TRBV12-4 and TRBJ1-6; TRBD1 is a possible D gene (5 bases). This CDR3 spans 13 amino acids. The V gene lost 6 bases and the J gene lost 13 bases, with 16 bases spanning the gap. The CDR3 loop reads CASSPTDVEPLHF. In DNA, the CDR3 is TGTGCCAGCAGCCCGACAGACGTAGAGCCCCTCCACTTT.

The chain carries TRBV6-5 and TRBJ1-5; 9 bases line up with TRBD1. The CDR3 loop spans 15 amino acids. V gave up 5 bases and J gave up 3 bases; unmatched junction bases: 5. Germline CDR1 is MNHEY and CDR2 is SVGAGI. CDR3 nucleotides: TGTGCCAGCAGTCTGGGGACAGGGCACAATCAGCCCCAGCATTTT. It is translated as CASSLGTGHNQPQHF.

The gene calls are TRBV5-4 and TRBJ1-1, with 7 bases identical to TRBD1. The V gene's germline CDR1 is SGHNT and CDR2 YYREEE (reference sequence). The CDR3 spans 16 residues. V lost 3 bases, J lost 3 bases, and 11 bases stayed unmatched. CDR3 in DNA: TGTGCCAGCAGCTCTTACAAACGACAGGGAGACACTGAAGCTTTCTTT. This encodes CASSSYKRQGDTEAFF. Combining the CDR3 with reference TRBV5-4 and TRBJ1-1 gives the whole variable domain ETGVTQSPTHLIKTRGQQVTLRCSSQSGHNTVSWYQQALGQGPQFIFQYYREEENGRGNFPPRFSGLQFPNYSSELNVNALELDDSALYLCASSSYKRQGDTEAFFGQGTRLTVV.

The chain is built from TRBV29-1 and TRBJ1-2, with TRBD1 matching over 12 bases. J lost 8 bases, V lost 2 bases, and 9 bases had no gene match. The germline V gene has CDR1 SQVTM and CDR2 ANQGSEA. The CDR3 covers 15 residues. The CDR3 nucleotides are TGCAGCGTTGAAATAAGGGACAGGGGGCGGGAGGGCTACACCTTC. This codes for CSVEIRDRGREGYTF.

This clone was observed a handful of times. The gene calls are TRBV5-5 and TRBJ1-6; the D is unclear. The germline CDR1 and CDR2 sequences are SGHKS and YYEKEE (reference sequence). V gave up 1 base and J gave up 6 bases, with 20 bases separating them. The CDR3 consists of 18 residues. This chain's CDR3 is CASSLRVILPTGNSPLHF. The CDR3 nucleotides read TGTGCCAGCAGCTTGAGGGTCATCCTACCCACGGGTAATTCACCCCTCCACTTT.

This sequence joins TRBV4-1 and TRBJ2-3; D is uncertain. The germline V gene has CDR1 MGHRA and CDR2 YSYEKL. Trimming took 1 base from V and 3 from J, leaving 8 bases between them. CDR3 length: 14 amino acids. The CDR3 coding sequence is TGCGCCAGCAGCCAAGTAACCACGACAGATACGCAGTATTTT. Protein sequence: CASSQVTTTDTQYF.

The DNA for the CDR3 is TGTGCCAGCAGTTTCCAGGGCAACTATGGCTACACCTTC. This translates into CASSFQGNYGYTF. The rearrangement joins TRBV6-6 to TRBJ1-2, with D tentatively TRBD1 (5 bases). V was pared by 4 bases and J by 2 bases, with 8 bases between. The CDR3 consists of 13 residues. Per germline, CDR1 MNHNY and CDR2 SVGAGI (reference sequence).

This sequence joins TRBV19 and TRBJ2-2; the D is unclear. The CDR3 contains 13 residues. The V and J ends lost 6 bases and 4 bases respectively, with 9 bases between them. In germline, CDR1 is LNHDA, CDR2 SQIVND (reference sequence). The CDR3 nucleotides are TGTGCCAGTAGGAGTCGCGGCACCGGGGAGCTGTTTTTT. It codes for CASRSRGTGELFF.

The chain uses TRBV15 and TRBJ1-2; D is unclear. Trimming shortened V by 4 bases and J by 2 bases, and 5 bases separated the two germline ends. This CDR3 comprises 12 residues. Germline V gene data show CDR1 as LNHNV and CDR2 as YYDKDF (reference sequence). CDR3 residues: CATSTDNYGYTF. The DNA of the CDR3 is TGTGCCACCAGCACAGACAACTATGGCTACACCTTC.